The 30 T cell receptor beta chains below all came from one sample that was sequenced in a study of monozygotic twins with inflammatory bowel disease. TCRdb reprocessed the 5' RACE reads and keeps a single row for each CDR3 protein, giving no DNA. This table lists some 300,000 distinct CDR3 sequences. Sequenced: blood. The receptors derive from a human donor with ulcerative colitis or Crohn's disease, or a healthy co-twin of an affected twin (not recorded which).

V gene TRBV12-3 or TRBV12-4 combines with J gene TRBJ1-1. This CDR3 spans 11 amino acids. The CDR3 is CASSPSLGAFF.

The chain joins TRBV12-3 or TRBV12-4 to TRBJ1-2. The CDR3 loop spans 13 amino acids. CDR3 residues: CASSFRQENGYTF.

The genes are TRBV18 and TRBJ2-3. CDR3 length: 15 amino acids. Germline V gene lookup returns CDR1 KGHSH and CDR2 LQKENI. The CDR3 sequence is CASSPPVGAADTQYF.

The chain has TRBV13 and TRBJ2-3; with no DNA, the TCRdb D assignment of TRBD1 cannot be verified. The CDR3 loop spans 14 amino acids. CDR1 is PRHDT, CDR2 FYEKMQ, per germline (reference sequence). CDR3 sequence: CASSTAGGTDTQYF.

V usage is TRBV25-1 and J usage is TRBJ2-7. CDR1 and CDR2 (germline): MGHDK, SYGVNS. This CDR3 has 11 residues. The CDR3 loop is CASAFEYEQYF.

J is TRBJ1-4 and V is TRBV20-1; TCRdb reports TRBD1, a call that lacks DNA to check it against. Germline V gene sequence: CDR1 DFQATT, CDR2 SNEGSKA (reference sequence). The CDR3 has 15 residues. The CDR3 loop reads CSARDHGTAWSELFF.

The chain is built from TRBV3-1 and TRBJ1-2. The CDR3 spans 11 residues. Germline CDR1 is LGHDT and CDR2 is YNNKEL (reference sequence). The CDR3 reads CASSQGYGYTF.

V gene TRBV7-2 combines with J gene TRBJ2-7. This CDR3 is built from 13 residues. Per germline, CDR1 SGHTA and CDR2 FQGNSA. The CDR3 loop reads CASSGKITYEQYF.

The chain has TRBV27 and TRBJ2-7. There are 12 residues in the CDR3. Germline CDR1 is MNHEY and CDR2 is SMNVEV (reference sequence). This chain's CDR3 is CASRGSVHEQYF.

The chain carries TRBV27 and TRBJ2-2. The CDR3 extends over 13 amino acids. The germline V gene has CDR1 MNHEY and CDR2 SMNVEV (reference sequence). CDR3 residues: CASSLRGSGELFF.

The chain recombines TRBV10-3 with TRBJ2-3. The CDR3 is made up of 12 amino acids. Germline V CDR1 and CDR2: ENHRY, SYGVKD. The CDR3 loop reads CAISDLADTQYF.

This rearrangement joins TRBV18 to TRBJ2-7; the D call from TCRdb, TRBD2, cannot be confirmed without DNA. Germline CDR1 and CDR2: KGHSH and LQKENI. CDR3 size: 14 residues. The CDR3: CASSTGTSSYEQYF.

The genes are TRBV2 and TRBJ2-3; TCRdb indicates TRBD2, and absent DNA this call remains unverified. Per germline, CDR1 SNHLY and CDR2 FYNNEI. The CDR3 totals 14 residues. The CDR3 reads CASLGLPSTDTQYF. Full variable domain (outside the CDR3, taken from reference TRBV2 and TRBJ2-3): EPEVTQTPSHQVTQMGQEVILRCVPISNHLYFYWYRQILGQKVEFLVSFYNNEISEKSEIFDDQFSVERPDGSNFTLKIRSTKLEDSAMYFCASLGLPSTDTQYFGPGTRLTVL.

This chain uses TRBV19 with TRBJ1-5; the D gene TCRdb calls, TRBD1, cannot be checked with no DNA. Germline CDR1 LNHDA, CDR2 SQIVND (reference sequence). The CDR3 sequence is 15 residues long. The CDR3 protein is CASSRGAYSNQPQHF.

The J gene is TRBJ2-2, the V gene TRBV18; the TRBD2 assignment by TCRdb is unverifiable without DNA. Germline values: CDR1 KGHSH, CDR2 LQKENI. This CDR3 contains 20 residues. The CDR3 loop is CASPVAVAEQGPPNTGELFF.

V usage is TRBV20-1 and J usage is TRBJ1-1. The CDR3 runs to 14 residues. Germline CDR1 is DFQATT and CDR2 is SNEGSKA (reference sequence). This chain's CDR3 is CSARDLKGNTEAFF.

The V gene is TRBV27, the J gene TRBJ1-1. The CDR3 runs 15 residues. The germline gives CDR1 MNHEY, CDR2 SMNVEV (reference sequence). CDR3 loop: CASSSSHTTNTEVFF.

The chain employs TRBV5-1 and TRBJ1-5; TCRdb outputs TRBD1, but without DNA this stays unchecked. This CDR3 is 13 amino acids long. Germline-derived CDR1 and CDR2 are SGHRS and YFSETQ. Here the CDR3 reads CASRSGLSQPQHF.

CDR3 sequence: CASSKLRQGNAENYGYTF. V usage is TRBV14 and J usage is TRBJ1-2; TCRdb reports TRBD1, a call that lacks DNA to check it against. The germline CDR1 and CDR2 sequences are SGHDN and FVKESK. The CDR3 contains 18 residues.

CDR3: CASSSRRVDEQFF. This sequence joins TRBV5-4 and TRBJ2-1; the TCRdb D gene call, TRBD2, has no DNA to confirm it. The germline V gene encodes CDR1 SGHNT and CDR2 YYREEE (reference sequence). The CDR3 runs 13 residues.

CDR3 protein: CSARAEAGLDTGELFF. V usage is TRBV20-1 and J usage is TRBJ2-2; the D gene TCRdb calls, TRBD2, cannot be checked with no DNA. The germline gives CDR1 DFQATT, CDR2 SNEGSKA (reference sequence). This CDR3 comprises 16 residues.

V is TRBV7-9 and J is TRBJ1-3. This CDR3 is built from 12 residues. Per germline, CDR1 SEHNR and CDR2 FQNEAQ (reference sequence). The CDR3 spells CASSLLDFSIYF.

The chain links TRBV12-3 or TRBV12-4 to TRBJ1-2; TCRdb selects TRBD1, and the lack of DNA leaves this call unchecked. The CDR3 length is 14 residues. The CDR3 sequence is CASTEQGWNYGYTF.

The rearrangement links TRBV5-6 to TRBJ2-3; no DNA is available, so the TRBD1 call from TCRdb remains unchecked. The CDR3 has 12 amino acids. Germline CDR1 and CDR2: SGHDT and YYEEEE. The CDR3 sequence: CASSPDRGQEYF.

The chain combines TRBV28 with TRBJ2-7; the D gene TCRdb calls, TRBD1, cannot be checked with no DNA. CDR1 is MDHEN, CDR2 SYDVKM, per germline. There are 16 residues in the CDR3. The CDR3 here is CASRGATGPLLYEQYF.

The CDR3 protein is CASSSGGQGNEQFF. V gene TRBV19 combines with J gene TRBJ2-1; TCRdb selects TRBD1, and the lack of DNA leaves this call unchecked. The CDR3 extends over 14 amino acids. Per the germline V gene, CDR1 is LNHDA and CDR2 is SQIVND (reference sequence).

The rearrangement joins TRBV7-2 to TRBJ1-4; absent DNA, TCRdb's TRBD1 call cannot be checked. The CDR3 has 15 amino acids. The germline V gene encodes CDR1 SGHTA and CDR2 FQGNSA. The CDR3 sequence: CASSLGTTTNEKLFF.

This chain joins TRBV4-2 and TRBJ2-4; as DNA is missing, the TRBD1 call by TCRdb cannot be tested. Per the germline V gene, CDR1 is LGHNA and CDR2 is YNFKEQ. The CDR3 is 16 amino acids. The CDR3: CASSPQARELKNIQYF.

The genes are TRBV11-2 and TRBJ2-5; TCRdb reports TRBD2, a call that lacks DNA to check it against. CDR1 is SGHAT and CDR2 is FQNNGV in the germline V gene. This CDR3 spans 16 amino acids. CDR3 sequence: CASSLLAGGPEETQYF.

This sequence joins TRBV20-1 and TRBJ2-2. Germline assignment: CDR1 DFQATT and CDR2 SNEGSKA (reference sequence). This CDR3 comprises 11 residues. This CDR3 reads CSAQFIGELFF.